This TCR beta chain appears in the sequencing data of a study of control samples from healthy donors and cancer patients (dated by TCRdb to about 2020). Trimming accounts for 2 bases at V and 11 bases at J, while the number of junction bases matched to no gene is 3. From a lookup of the germline V gene (reference sequence), CDR1 and CDR2 are MNHEY and SMNVEV. The CDR3 runs 13 residues from the cysteine to the phenylalanine. The CDR3 DNA has 39 bases and is translated from base 1. Library generation was performed with the immunoSEQ multiplex PCR assay. This is the immuneACCESS table as TCRdb keeps it, with only in-frame sequences that have V and J called. A part of the clones is gone; compared with another copy, unresolved V genes explain less than half, and the rest is unexplained. This sample is represented by about 83,000 clones; around 91% of them were singletons. Of the sample, roughly 18% falls within the top ten clones.

Concerning this clone: Its antigen is still unknown. Per-base qualities were not stored, and no clone one base away is much larger.

This clonotype was sampled from a man in his fifties in good health. The sequenced material came from blood. The chain is assembled from TRBV27 and TRBJ1-6, and TRBD1 matches 7 of the central bases. CDR3 protein: CASSLTGATPLHF. The sequenced DNA: TGTGCCAGCAGTTTAACAGGGGCGACACCCCTCCACTTT.